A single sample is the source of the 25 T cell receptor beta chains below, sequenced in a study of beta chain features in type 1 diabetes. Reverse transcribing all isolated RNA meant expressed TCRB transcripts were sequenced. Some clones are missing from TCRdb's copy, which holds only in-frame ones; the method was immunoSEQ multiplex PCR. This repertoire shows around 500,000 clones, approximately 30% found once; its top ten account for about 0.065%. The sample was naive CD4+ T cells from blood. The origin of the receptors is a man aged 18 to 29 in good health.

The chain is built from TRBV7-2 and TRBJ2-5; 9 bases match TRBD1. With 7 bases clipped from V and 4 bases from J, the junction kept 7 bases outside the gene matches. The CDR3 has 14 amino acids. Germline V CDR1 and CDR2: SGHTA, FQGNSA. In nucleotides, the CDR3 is TGTGCCAGCAACTGGGACAGGGCGGGAGAGACCCAGTACTTC. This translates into CASNWDRAGETQYF.

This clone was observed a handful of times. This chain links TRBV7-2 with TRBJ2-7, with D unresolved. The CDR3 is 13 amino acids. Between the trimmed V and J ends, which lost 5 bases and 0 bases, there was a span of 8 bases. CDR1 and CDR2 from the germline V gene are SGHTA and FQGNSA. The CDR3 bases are TGTGCCAGCAGCACCCTTTTCTCCTACGAGCAGTACTTC. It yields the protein CASSTLFSYEQYF.

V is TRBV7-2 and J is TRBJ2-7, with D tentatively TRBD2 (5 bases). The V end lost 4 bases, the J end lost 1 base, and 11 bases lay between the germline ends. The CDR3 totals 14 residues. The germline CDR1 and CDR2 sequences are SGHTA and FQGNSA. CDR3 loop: CASSWTAPSYEQYF. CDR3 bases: TGTGCCAGCAGCTGGACTGCCCCGTCCTACGAGCAGTACTTC.

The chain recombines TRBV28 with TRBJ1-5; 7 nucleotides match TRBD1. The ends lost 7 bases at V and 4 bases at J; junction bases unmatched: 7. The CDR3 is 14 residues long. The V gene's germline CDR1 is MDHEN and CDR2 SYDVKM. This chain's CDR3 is CASIMDRTNQPQHF. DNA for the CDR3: TGTGCCAGCATCATGGACAGGACAAATCAGCCCCAGCATTTT. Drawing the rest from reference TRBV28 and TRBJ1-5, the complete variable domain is DVKVTQSSRYLVKRTGEKVFLECVQDMDHENMFWYRQDPGLGLRLIYFSYDVKMKEKGDIPEGYSVSREKKERFSLILESASTNQTSMYLCASIMDRTNQPQHFGDGTRLSIL.

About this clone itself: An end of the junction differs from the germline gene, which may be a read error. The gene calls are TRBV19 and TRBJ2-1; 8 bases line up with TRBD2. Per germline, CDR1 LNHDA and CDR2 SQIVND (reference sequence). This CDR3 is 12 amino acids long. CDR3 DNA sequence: TGTGCCAGTAGTACCACCGGGACTAGACCGCTCTTC. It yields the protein CASSTTGTRPLF.

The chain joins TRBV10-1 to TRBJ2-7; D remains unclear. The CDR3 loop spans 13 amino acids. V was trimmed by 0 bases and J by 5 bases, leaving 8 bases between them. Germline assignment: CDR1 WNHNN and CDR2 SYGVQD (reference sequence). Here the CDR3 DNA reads TGCGCCAGCAGTGAGTCGACGAGGAACGAGCAGTACTTC. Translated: CASSESTRNEQYF.

The CDR3 reads CAWSVRDEQFF. CDR3 DNA sequence: TGTGCCTGGAGTGTACGGGATGAGCAGTTCTTC. The J gene is TRBJ2-1, the V gene TRBV30, with D unclear. Germline CDR1 GTSNPN, CDR2 SVGIG (reference sequence). Trimming stripped 0 bases from V and 8 bases from J, with 5 bases between. The CDR3 spans 11 residues.

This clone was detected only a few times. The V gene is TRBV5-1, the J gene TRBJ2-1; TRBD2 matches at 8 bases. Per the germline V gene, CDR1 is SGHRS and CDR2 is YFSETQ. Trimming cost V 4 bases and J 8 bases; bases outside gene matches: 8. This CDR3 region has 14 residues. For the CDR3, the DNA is TGCGCCAGCAGCAGCGGGACTAGTCGACATGAGCAGTTCTTC. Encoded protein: CASSSGTSRHEQFF.

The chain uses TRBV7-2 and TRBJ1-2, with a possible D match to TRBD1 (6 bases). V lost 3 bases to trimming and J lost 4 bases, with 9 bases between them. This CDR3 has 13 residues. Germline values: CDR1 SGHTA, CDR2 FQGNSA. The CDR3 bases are TGTGCCAGCAGCTTCGGACAGATCTATGGCTACACCTTC. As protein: CASSFGQIYGYTF.

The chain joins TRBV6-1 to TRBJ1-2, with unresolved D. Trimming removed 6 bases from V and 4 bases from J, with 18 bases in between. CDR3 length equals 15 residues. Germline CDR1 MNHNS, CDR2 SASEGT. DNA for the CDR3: TGTGCCAGCAGCGCCTTTTATGGCGGTGGCTATGGCTACACCTTC. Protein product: CASSAFYGGGYGYTF.

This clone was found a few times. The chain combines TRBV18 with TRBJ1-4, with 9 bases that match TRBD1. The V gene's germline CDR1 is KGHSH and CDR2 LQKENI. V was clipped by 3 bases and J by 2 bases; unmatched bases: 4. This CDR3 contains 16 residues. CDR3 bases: TGTGCCAGCTCACCGGACAGGGGCCGGACTAATGAAAAACTGTTTTTT. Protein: CASSPDRGRTNEKLFF.

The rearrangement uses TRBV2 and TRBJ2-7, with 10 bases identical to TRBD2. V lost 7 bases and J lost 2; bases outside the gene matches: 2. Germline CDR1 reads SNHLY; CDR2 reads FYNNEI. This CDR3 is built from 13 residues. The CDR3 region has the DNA TGTGCCAGCACCGGACTAGCGGCCTACGAGCAGTACTTC. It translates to CASTGLAAYEQYF. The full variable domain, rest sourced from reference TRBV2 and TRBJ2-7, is EPEVTQTPSHQVTQMGQEVILRCVPISNHLYFYWYRQILGQKVEFLVSFYNNEISEKSEIFDDQFSVERPDGSNFTLKIRSTKLEDSAMYFCASTGLAAYEQYFGPGTRLTVT.

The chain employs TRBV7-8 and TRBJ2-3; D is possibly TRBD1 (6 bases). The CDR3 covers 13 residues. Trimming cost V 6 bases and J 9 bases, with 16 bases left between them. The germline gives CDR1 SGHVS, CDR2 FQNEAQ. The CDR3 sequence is CASSQTDSQTQYF. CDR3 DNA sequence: TGTGCCAGCAGTCAGACGGACAGTCAAACGCAGTATTTT.

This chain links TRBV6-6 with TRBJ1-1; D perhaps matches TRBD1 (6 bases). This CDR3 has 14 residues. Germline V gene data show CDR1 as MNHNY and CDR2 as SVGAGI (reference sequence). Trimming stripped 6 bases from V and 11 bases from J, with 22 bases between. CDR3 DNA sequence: TGTGCCAGCAGCCAAACTAATACAGGGAAATTGGCTTTCTTT. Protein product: CASSQTNTGKLAFF.

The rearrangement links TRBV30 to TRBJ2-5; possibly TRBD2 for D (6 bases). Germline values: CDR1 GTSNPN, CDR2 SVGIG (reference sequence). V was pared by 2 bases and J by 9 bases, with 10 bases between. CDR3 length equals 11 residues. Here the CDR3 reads CAWSSLASQYF. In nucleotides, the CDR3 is TGTGCCTGGAGTTCCCTAGCGTCCCAGTACTTC.

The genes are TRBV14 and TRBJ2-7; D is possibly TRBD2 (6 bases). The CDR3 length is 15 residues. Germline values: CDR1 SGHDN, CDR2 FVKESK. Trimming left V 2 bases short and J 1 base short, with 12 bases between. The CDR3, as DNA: TGTGCCAGCAGCCAACTCGGGGGAAGGTCCTACGAGCAGTACTTC. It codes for CASSQLGGRSYEQYF.

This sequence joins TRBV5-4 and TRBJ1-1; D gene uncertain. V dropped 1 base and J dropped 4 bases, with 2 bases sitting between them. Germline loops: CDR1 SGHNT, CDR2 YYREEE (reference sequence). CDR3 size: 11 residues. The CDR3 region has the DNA TGTGCCAGCAGCTTGTTCACTGAAGCTTTCTTT. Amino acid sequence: CASSLFTEAFF.

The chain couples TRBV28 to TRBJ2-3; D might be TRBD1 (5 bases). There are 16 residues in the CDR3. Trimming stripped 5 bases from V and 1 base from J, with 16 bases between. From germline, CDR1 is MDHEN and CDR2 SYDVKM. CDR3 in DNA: TGTGCCAGCAGTCCTAATGGACACTTACGCACAGATACGCAGTATTTT. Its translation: CASSPNGHLRTDTQYF.

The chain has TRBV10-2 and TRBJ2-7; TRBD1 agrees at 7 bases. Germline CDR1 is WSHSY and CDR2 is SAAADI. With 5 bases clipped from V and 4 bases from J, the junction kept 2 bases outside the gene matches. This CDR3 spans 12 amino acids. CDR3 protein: CASSWGQYEQYF. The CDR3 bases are TGCGCCAGCAGTTGGGGACAGTACGAGCAGTACTTC.

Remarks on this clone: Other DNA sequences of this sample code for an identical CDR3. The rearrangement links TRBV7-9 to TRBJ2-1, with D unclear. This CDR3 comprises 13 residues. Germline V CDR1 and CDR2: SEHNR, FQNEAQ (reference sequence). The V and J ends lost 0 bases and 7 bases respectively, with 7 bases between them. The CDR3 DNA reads TGTGCCAGCAGCTTAGCGTCTAGGAATGAGCAGTTCTTC. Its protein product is CASSLASRNEQFF.

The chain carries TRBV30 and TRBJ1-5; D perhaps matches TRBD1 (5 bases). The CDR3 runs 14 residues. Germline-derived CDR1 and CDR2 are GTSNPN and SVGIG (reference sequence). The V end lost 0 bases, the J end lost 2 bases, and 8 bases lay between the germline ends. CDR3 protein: CAWSVGVGNQPQHF. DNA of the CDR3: TGTGCCTGGAGTGTGGGGGTAGGCAATCAGCCCCAGCATTTT.

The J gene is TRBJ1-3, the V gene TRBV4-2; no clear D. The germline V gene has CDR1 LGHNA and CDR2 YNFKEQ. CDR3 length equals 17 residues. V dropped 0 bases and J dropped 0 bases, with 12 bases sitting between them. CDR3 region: CASSQDYGGRSGNTIYF. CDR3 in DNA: TGTGCCAGCAGCCAAGATTATGGCGGCCGCTCTGGAAACACCATATATTTT.

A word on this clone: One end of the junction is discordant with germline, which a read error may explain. This chain's CDR3 is CASAPRQAAGETQYF. In DNA form, the CDR3 reads TGTGCCAGCGCACCCCGCCAGGCGGCTGGAGAGACCCAGTACTTC. The chain uses TRBV18 and TRBJ2-5; D is ambiguous. The CDR3 runs 15 residues. Germline-derived CDR1 and CDR2 are KGHSH and LQKENI.

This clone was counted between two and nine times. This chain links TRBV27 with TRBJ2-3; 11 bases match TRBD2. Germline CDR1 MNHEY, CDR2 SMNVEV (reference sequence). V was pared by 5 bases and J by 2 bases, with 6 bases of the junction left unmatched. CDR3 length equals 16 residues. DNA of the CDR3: TGTGCCAGCAGTCTAGGGACTAGCGGAGACACAGATACGCAGTATTTT. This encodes CASSLGTSGDTDTQYF.

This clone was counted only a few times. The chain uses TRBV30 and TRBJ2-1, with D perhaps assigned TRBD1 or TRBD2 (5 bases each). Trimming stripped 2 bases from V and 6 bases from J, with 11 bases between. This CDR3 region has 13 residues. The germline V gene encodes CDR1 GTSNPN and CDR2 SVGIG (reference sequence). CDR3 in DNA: TGTGCCTGGAGTTCCGGGACCAGCAATGAGCAGTTCTTC. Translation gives CAWSSGTSNEQFF.